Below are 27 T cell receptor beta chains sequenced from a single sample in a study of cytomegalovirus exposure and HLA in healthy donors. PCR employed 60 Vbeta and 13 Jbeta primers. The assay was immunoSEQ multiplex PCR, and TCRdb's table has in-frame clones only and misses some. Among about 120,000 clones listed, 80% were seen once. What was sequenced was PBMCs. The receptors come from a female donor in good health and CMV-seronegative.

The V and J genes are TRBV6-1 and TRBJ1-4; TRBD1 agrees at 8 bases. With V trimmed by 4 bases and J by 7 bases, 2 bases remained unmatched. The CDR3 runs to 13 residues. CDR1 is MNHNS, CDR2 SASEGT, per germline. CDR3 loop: CASSADRGEKLFF. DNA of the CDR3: TGTGCCAGCAGTGCCGACAGGGGTGAAAAACTGTTTTTT.

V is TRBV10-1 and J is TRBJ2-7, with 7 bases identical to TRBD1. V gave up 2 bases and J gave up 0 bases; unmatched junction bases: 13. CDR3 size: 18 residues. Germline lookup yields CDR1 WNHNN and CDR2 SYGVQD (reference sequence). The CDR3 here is CASSEPTGEPESSYEQYF. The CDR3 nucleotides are TGCGCCAGCAGTGAGCCCACAGGGGAGCCGGAAAGCTCCTACGAGCAGTACTTC.

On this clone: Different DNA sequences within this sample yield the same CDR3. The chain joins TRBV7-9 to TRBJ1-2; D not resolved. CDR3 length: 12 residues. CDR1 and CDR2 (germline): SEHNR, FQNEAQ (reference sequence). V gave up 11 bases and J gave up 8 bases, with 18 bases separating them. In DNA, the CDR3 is TGTGCCTCCGGGGTCGCTGCTGCGGGCTACACCTTC. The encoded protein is CASGVAAAGYTF.

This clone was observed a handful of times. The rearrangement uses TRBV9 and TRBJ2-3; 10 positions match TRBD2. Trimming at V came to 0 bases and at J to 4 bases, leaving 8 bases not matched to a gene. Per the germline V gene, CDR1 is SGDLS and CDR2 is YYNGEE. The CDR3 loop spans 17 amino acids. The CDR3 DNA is TGTGCCAGCAGCGTAGACGCTAGCGGGAGAATAGCAGATACGCAGTATTTT. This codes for CASSVDASGRIADTQYF.

The CDR3 DNA reads TGTGCCAGCATGGGGAACAGGCTCGACCAAGAGACCCAGTACTTC. Translating it yields CASMGNRLDQETQYF. J is TRBJ2-5 and V is TRBV6-1; weak D call: TRBD1 (5 bases). The CDR3 runs 15 residues. Germline CDR1 is MNHNS and CDR2 is SASEGT. Trimming removed 7 bases from V and 0 bases from J, with 15 bases in between.

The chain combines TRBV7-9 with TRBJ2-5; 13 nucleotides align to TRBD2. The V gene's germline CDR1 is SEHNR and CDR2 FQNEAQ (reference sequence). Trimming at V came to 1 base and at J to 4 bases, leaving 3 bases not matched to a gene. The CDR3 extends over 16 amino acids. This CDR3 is CASSLGTSGSPETQYF. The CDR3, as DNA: TGTGCCAGCAGCTTAGGGACTAGCGGGAGTCCAGAGACCCAGTACTTC.

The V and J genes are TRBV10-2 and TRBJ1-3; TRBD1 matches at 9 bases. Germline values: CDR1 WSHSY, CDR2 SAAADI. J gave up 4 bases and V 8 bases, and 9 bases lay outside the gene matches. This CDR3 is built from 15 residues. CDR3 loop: CASWETGGAGNTIYF. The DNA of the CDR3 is TGCGCCAGCTGGGAAACAGGGGGCGCCGGAAACACCATATATTTT.

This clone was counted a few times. CDR3 sequence: CASSLEQGAGNTIYF. The CDR3 nucleotides read TGTGCCAGCAGCTTAGAACAGGGGGCTGGAAACACCATATATTTT. This chain links TRBV7-8 with TRBJ1-3, with 8 bases fitting TRBD1. Germline CDR1 and CDR2: SGHVS and FQNEAQ. This CDR3 region has 15 residues. V lost 1 base and J lost 2; bases outside the gene matches: 1.

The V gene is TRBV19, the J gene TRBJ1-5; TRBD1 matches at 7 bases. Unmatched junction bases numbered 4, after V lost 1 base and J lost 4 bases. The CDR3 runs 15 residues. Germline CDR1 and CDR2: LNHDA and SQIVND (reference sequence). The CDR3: CASSIGQGRNQPQHF. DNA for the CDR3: TGTGCCAGTAGTATAGGACAGGGCCGGAATCAGCCCCAGCATTTT.

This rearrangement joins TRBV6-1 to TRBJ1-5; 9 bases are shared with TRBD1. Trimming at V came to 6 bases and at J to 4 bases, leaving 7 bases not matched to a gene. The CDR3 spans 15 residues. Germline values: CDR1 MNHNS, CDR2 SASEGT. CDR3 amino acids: CASRDGQGRNQPQHF. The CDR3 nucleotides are TGTGCCAGCAGGGATGGACAGGGGCGGAATCAGCCCCAGCATTTT.

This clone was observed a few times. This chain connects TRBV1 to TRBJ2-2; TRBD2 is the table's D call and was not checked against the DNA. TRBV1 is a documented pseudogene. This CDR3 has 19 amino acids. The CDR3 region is CTSSPLSGRAWGNTGELFF. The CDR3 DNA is TGCACCAGCAGCCCACTTAGCGGGAGGGCCTGGGGTAACACCGGGGAGCTGTTTTTT.

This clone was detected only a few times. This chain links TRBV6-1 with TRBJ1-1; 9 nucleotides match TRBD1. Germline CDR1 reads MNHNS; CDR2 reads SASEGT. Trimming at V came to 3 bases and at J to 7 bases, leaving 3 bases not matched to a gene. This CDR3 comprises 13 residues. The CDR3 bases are TGTGCCAGCAGTGAGGGACAGGGCTTTGAAGCTTTCTTT. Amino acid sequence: CASSEGQGFEAFF.

Here the CDR3 DNA reads TGTGCCAGCAGTTTCTACGGGGGGAAACTGTTTTTT. It codes for CASSFYGGKLFF. The rearrangement uses TRBV27 and TRBJ1-4; TRBD1 might be the D (5 bases). CDR1 and CDR2 (germline): MNHEY, SMNVEV (reference sequence). The CDR3 contains 12 residues. The ends were cut back, 3 bases at V and 11 bases at J, with 10 bases in the middle.

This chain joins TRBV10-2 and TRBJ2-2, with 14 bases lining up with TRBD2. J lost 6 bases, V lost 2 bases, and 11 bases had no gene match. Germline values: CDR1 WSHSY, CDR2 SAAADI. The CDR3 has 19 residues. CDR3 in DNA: TGCGCCAGCAGTGAGACGTTTGGGACTAGCGGGAGACACGCCGGGGAGCTGTTTTTT. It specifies CASSETFGTSGRHAGELFF.

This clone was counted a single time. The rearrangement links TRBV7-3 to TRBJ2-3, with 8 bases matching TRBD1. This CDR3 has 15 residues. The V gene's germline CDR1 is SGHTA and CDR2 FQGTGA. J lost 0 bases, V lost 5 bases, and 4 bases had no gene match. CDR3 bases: TGTGCCAGCAGCCGATCAGGGGGCAGCACAGATACGCAGTATTTT. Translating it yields CASSRSGGSTDTQYF. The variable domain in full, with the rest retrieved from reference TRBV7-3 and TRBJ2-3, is GAGVSQTPSNKVTEKGKYVELRCDPISGHTALYWYRQSLGQGPEFLIYFQGTGAADDSGLPNDRFFAVRPEGSVSTLKIQRTERGDSAVYLCASSRSGGSTDTQYFGPGTRLTVL.

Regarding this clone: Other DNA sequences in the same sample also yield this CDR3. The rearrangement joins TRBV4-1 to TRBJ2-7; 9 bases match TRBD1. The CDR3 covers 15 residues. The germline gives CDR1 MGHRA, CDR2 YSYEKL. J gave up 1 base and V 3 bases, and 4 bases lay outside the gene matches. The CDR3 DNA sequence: TGCGCCAGCAGCCAGGCCGGGACAGGGTCCTACGAGCAGTACTTC. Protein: CASSQAGTGSYEQYF.

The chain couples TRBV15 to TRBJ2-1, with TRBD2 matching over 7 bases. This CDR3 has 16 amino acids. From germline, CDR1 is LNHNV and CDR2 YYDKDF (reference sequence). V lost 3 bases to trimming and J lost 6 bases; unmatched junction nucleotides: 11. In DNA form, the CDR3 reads TGTGCCACCAGCAGGGGAGATATAGCGGGTCTCAATGAGCAGTTCTTC. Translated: CATSRGDIAGLNEQFF.

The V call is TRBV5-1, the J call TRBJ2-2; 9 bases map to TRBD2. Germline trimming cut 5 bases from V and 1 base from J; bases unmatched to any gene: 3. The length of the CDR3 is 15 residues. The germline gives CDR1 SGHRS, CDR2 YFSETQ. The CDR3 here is CASRDSGGNTGELFF. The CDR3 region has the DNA TGCGCCAGCAGGGATAGCGGGGGGAACACCGGGGAGCTGTTTTTT.

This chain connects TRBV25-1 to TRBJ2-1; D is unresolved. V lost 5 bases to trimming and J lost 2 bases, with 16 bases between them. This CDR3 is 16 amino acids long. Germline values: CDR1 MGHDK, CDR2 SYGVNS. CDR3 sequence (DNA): TGTGCCAGCAGTCTAATGGCAGCGCCTCCCTACAATGAGCAGTTCTTC. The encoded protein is CASSLMAAPPYNEQFF.

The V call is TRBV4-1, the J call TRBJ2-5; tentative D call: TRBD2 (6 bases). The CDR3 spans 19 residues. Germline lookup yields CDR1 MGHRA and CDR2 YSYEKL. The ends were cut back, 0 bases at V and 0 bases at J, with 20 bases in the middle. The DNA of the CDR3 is TGCGCCAGCAGCCAAGATCAGTTTATGGCGGGAACAAACCAAGAGACCCAGTACTTC. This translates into CASSQDQFMAGTNQETQYF.

As DNA, the CDR3 is TGCAGCGTGGGGTTAGCGGGAGCCCCCTACAATGAGCAGTTCTTC. Amino acids: CSVGLAGAPYNEQFF. The chain couples TRBV29-1 to TRBJ2-1, with 9 bases that match TRBD2. The CDR3 runs to 15 residues. Germline loops: CDR1 SQVTM, CDR2 ANQGSEA. J lost 2 bases, V lost 6 bases, and 8 bases had no gene match.

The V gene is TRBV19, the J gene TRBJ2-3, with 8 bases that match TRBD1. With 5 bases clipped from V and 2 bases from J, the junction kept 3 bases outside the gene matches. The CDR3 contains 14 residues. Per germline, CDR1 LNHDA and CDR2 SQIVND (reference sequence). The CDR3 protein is CASSDRGYTDTQYF. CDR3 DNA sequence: TGTGCCAGTAGTGACAGGGGCTACACAGATACGCAGTATTTT.

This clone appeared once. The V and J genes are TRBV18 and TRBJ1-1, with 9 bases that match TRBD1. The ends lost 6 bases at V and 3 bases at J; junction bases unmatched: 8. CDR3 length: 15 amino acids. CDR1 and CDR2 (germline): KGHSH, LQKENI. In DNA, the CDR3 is TGTGCCAGCTCGGTACTACAGGGGGCGGACACTGAAGCTTTCTTT. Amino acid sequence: CASSVLQGADTEAFF.

CDR3 DNA sequence: TGTGCCAGCAGCGTAGAGGGGGTCCCCTACAATGAGCAGTTCTTC. Amino acid sequence: CASSVEGVPYNEQFF. The chain carries TRBV9 and TRBJ2-1; the D gene is possibly TRBD1 (6 bases). The V end lost 0 bases, the J end lost 2 bases, and 9 bases lay between the germline ends. The CDR3 runs 15 residues. Germline V gene data show CDR1 as SGDLS and CDR2 as YYNGEE.

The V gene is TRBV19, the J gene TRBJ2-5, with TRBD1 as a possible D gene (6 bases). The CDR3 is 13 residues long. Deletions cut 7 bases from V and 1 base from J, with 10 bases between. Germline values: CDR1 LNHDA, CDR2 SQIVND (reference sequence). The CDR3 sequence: CASKTGLQETQYF. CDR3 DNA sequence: TGTGCCAGTAAGACAGGACTCCAAGAGACCCAGTACTTC.

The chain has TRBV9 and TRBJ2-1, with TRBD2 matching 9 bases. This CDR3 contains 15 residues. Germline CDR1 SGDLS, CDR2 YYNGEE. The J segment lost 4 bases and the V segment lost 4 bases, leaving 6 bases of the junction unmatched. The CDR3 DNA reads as TGTGCCAGCAGCCCCAGACTAGCGGAATACAATGAGCAGTTCTTC. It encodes CASSPRLAEYNEQFF.

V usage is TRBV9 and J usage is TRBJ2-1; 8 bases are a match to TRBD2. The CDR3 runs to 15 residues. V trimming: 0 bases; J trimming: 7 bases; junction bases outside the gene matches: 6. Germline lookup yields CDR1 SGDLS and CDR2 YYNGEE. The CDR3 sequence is CASSVDSGAENEQFF. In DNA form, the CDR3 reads TGTGCCAGCAGCGTAGATAGCGGGGCCGAAAATGAGCAGTTCTTC.